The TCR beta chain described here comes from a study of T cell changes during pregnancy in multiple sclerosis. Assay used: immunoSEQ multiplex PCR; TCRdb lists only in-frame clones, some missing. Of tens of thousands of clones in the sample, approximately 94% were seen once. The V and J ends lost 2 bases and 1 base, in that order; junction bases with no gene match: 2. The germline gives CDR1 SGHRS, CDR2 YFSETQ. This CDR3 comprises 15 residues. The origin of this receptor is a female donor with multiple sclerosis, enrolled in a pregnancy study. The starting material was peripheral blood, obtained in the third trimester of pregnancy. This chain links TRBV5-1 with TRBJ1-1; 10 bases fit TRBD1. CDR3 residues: CASSFGTGENTEAFF. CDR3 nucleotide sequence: TGCGCCAGCAGCTTTGGGACAGGGGAGAACACTGAAGCTTTCTTT. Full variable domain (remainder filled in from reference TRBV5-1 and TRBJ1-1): KAGVTQTPRYLIKTRGQQVTLSCSPISGHRSVSWYQQTPGQGLQFLFEYFSETQRNKGNFPGRFSGRQFSNSRSEMNVSTLELGDSALYLCASSFGTGENTEAFFGQGTRLTVV.